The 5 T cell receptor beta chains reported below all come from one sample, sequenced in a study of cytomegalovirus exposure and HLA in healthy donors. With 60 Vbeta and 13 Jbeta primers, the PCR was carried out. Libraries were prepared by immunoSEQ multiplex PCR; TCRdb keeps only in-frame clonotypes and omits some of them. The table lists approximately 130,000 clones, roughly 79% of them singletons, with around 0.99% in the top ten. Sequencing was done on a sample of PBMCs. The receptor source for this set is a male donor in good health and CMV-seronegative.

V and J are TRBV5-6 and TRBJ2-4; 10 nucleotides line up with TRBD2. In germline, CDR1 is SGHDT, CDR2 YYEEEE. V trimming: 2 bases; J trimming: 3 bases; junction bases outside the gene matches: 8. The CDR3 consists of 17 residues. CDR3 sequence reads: CASSLFVAGGGKNIQYF. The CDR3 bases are TGTGCCAGCAGCTTATTTGTAGCGGGGGGCGGCAAAAACATTCAGTACTTC.

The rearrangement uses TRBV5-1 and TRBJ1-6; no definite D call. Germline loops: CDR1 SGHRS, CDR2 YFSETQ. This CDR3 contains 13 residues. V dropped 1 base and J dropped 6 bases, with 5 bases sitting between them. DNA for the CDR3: TGCGCCAGCAGCTTGTTCAGTAATTCACCCCTCCACTTT. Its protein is CASSLFSNSPLHF.

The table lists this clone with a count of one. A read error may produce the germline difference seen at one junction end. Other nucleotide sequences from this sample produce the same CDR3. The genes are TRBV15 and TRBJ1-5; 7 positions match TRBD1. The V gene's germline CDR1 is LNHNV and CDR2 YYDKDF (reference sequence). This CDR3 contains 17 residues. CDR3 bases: TGCGCCACCAGCCCACGAAGACAGGGCGGCTCCTATCAGCCCCAGCATTTT. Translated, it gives CATSPRRQGGSYQPQHF. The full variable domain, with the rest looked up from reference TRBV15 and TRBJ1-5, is DAMVIQNPRYQVTQFGKPVTLSCSQTLNHNVMYWYQQKSSQAPKLLFHYYDKDFNNEADTPDNFQSRRPNTSFCFLDIRSPGLGDTAMYLCATSPRRQGGSYQPQHFGDGTRLSIL.

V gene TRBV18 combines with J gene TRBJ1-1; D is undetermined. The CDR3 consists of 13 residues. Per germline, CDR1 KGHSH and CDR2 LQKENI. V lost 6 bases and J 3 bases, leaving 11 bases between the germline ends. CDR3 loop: CASSPGSDTEAFF. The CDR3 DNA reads TGTGCCAGCTCGCCCGGGAGCGACACTGAAGCTTTCTTT.

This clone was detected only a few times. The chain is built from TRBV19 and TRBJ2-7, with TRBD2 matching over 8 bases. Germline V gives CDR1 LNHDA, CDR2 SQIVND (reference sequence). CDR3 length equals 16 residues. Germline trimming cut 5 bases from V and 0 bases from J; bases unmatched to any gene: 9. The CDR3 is CASSSPRAGASYEQYF. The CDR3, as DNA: TGTGCCAGTAGTTCGCCAAGAGCGGGGGCCTCCTACGAGCAGTACTTC.